The entry below gives a single T cell receptor (beta chain) sequence along with its context. An end of the junction does not agree with germline; a read error may underlie this. This entry is derived from a study of blood T cell repertoires in COVID-19. Across the whole study: PBMCs, B-cell-depleted T cells, or T cells were the source of the cDNA or gDNA that made up the material.

There are 12 residues in the CDR3. Germline CDR1 and CDR2: SEHNR and FQNEAQ (reference sequence). Some clones are missing from TCRdb's copy, which holds only in-frame ones; the method was immunoSEQ multiplex PCR. The data contain roughly 120,000 clones, roughly 80% of them singletons. The genes are TRBV7-9 and TRBJ2-7; D perhaps matches TRBD2 (6 bases). Sequenced material: peripheral blood. This sequence originates from a man between 65 and 80 years old with acute or convalescent COVID-19. DNA for the CDR3: TGTGCCAGCAGCTTACCCCCGGGGGAGCAGAACTTC. It is translated as CASSLPPGEQNF.